This TCR beta chain was recorded in a study of shared T cell receptors in the human thymus. Only in-frame clones appear in the TCRdb table, and some are missing; sequencing was by immunoSEQ multiplex PCR. The sample yields under 850,000 clones, around 89% seen once. This CDR3 spans 16 amino acids. The ends lost 4 bases at V and 3 bases at J; junction bases unmatched: 6. Germline V gives CDR1 MNHEY, CDR2 SVGAGI. The sample was also reused in another study, on human thymus T cells. From that second work: Congenital heart defects were the reason for the corrective surgery that the donors, healthy Finnish infants, were having. During corrective heart surgery, resections were taken, and the thymus tissue came from them. Usage of V and J genes appeared biased in thymic and blood repertoires. A high degree of thymic repertoire overlap among unrelated individuals was reported in related research.

Sequenced sample: thymocytes. The rearrangement links TRBV6-5 to TRBJ2-3; 11 bases match TRBD1. This receptor was identified in a boy less than two years old with a congenital heart defect. CDR3 sequence: CASSSPGQGETDTQYF. The CDR3 region has the DNA TGTGCCAGCAGTTCACCGGGACAGGGGGAGACAGATACGCAGTATTTT.